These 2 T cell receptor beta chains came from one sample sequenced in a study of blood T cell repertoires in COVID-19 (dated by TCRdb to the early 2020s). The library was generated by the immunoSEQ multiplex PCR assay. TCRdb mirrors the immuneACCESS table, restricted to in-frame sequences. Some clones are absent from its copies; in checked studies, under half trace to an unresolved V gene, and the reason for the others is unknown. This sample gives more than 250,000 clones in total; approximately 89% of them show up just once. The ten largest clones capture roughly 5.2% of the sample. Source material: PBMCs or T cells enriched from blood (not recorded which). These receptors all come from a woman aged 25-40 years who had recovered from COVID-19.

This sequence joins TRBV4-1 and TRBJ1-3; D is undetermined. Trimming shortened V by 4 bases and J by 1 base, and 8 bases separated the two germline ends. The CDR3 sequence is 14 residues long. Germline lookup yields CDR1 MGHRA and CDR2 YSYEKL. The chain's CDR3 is CASSLDGSGNTIYF. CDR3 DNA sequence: TGCGCCAGCAGCCTCGACGGGTCTGGAAACACCATATATTTT.

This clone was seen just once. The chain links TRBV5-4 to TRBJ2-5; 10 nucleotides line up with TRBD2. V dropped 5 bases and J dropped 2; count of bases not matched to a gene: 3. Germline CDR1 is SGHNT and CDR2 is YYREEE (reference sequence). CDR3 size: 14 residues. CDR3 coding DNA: TGTGCCAGCAGGAGGACTAGCGGACAAGAGACCCAGTACTTC. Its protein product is CASRRTSGQETQYF.